What follows are 21 T cell receptor beta chains derived from one specimen sequenced in a study of PD-L1 blockade in urothelial cancer (dated by TCRdb to the late 2010s). The library was produced with the immunoSEQ multiplex PCR assay. TCRdb re-hosts the immuneACCESS table, in-frame sequences only. Its copies lack some clones; in the studies checked, an unresolved V gene accounts for under half of them, and the cause for the rest is not known. The sample has tens of thousands of clones on record, roughly 90% of them singletons. Approximately 10% of the sample is held by the ten biggest clonotypes. According to the study, the label for this sample's time point signals: peripheral blood 6 weeks after treatment start. This material consisted of PBMCs, taken around atezolizumab (anti-PD-L1) treatment. All receptors derive from a man aged 60 to 69 with urothelial cancer.

Here the CDR3 reads CASSAGADGVSYEQYF. CDR3 in DNA: TGTGCCAGCAGCGCCGGTGCCGACGGGGTCTCCTACGAGCAGTACTTC. The chain links TRBV9 to TRBJ2-7; possible D gene TRBD2, 5 bases. This CDR3 region has 16 residues. The V end was cut by 3 bases, the J end by 0 bases, with 16 bases between. CDR1 is SGDLS and CDR2 is YYNGEE in the germline V gene.

This chain connects TRBV11-2 to TRBJ2-1, with 7 bases matching TRBD1. The ends lost 5 bases at V and 9 bases at J; junction bases unmatched: 19. From germline, CDR1 is SGHAT and CDR2 FQNNGV. This CDR3 comprises 17 residues. The CDR3 DNA follows: TGTGCCAGCAGCCTACACAGGGGTTTATATGAATCTTGTGAGCAGTTCTTC. Translated, it gives CASSLHRGLYESCEQFF.

This clone has just a few counts. The V call is TRBV6-1, the J call TRBJ1-2; maybe TRBD1 (6 bases). From germline, CDR1 is MNHNS and CDR2 SASEGT. The length of the CDR3 is 15 residues. V lost 3 bases to trimming and J lost 4 bases, with 15 bases between them. The CDR3, as DNA: TGTGCCAGCAGTGAGGGATACGGGACAATCTATGGCTACACCTTC. Its protein is CASSEGYGTIYGYTF.

J is TRBJ2-7 and V is TRBV5-4, with TRBD1 identical over 8 bases. The CDR3 loop spans 14 amino acids. CDR1 is SGHNT and CDR2 is YYREEE in the germline V gene (reference sequence). Germline trimming cut 4 bases from V and 6 bases from J; bases unmatched to any gene: 9. The CDR3 bases are TGTGCCAGCAGCGACCCGACAGGGGTGGGCGAGCAGTACTTC. Its translation: CASSDPTGVGEQYF.

J is TRBJ1-1 and V is TRBV9; TRBD1 aligns across 8 bases. Germline assignment: CDR1 SGDLS and CDR2 YYNGEE. V shed 3 bases and J 1 base; nucleotides not matched to a gene: 14. CDR3 length: 18 residues. The CDR3, as DNA: TGTGCCAGCAGCGGAGAAGGACAGGGCTCAGTCGGGAACACTGAAGCTTTCTTT. Translating it yields CASSGEGQGSVGNTEAFF.

J is TRBJ2-1 and V is TRBV4-3; no reliable D call. The CDR3 consists of 17 residues. V shed 1 base and J shed 4 bases, with 17 bases lying between them. Germline V gene sequence: CDR1 LGHNA, CDR2 YSLEER. CDR3 DNA: TGCGCCAGCAGCCAAGTAACGATCGGGTCGGTATACAATGAGCAGTTCTTC. Amino acids: CASSQVTIGSVYNEQFF.

The gene calls are TRBV30 and TRBJ2-7, with 8 nucleotides matching TRBD1. Per the germline V gene, CDR1 is GTSNPN and CDR2 is SVGIG (reference sequence). J gave up 4 bases and V 4 bases, and 12 bases lay outside the gene matches. The CDR3 has 15 residues. The CDR3 is CAWISDRGIGYEQYF. The CDR3 nucleotides read TGTGCCTGGATCTCAGACAGGGGTATCGGGTACGAGCAGTACTTC. Filled out from reference TRBV30 and TRBJ2-7, the complete variable domain reads SQTIHQWPATLVQPVGSPLSLECTVEGTSNPNLYWYRQAAGRGLQLLFYSVGIGQISSEVPQNLSASRPQDRQFILSSKKLLLSDSGFYLCAWISDRGIGYEQYFGPGTRLTVT.

V is TRBV19 and J is TRBJ1-2; no clear D gene. The CDR3 is 15 residues long. Trimming took 6 bases from V and 8 from J, leaving 22 bases between them. Germline CDR1 is LNHDA and CDR2 is SQIVND (reference sequence). CDR3 coding DNA: TGTGCCAGTAGACCGAACGGGATTCCCCTATCGGGCTACACCTTC. Protein: CASRPNGIPLSGYTF.

This clone was observed once. The V and J genes are TRBV5-8 and TRBJ1-5; 10 bases are shared with TRBD1. The CDR3 length is 17 residues. The ends lost 4 bases at V and 0 bases at J; junction bases unmatched: 7. Germline lookup yields CDR1 SGHTS and CDR2 YDEGEE. DNA of the CDR3: TGTGCCAGCAGCAAGGGGACAGGGGTCTTTAGCAATCAGCCCCAGCATTTT. Amino acids: CASSKGTGVFSNQPQHF.

The chain carries TRBV5-5 and TRBJ2-3; 8 nucleotides agree with TRBD2. Germline V gives CDR1 SGHKS, CDR2 YYEKEE (reference sequence). The CDR3 runs to 15 residues. Trimming cost V 4 bases and J 2 bases; bases outside gene matches: 6. The CDR3 here is CASSRGLELTDTQYF. CDR3 in DNA: TGTGCCAGCAGCAGGGGACTAGAACTCACAGATACGCAGTATTTT.

This clone was recorded only once. The chain carries TRBV30 and TRBJ1-5, with D hard to call. V lost 2 bases, J lost 9 bases, and 11 bases lay in between. There are 12 residues in the CDR3. Germline V CDR1 and CDR2: GTSNPN, SVGIG (reference sequence). CDR3 protein: CAWSSWAGPQHF. In nucleotides, the CDR3 is TGTGCCTGGAGTAGTTGGGCGGGGCCCCAGCATTTT.

V and J are TRBV5-1 and TRBJ2-7; TRBD2 aligns across 10 bases. The CDR3 extends over 14 amino acids. Unmatched junction bases numbered 1, after V lost 0 bases and J lost 4 bases. Germline assignment: CDR1 SGHRS and CDR2 YFSETQ. DNA for the CDR3: TGCGCCAGCAGCTTGGAACTAGCGGGATACGAGCAGTACTTC. This codes for CASSLELAGYEQYF.

This clone has just one count. The V call is TRBV7-2, the J call TRBJ1-6, with D possibly being TRBD1 (5 bases). Trimming pared 2 bases from V and 7 bases from J, leaving 9 bases between. The CDR3 has 14 residues. Germline V gene data show CDR1 as SGHTA and CDR2 as FQGNSA. The CDR3 region is CASSLLTVNSPLHF. The CDR3 nucleotides read TGTGCCAGCAGCTTATTGACAGTAAATTCACCCCTCCACTTT.

V gene TRBV7-6 combines with J gene TRBJ2-7; tentative D call: TRBD1 (5 bases). CDR1 is SGHVS and CDR2 is FNYEAQ in the germline V gene. The V end lost 5 bases, the J end lost 3 bases, and 11 bases lay between the germline ends. The CDR3 has 13 residues. The CDR3 DNA reads as TGTGCCAGCAGCCAGGGAAGGAGCTACGAGCAGTACTTC. It is translated as CASSQGRSYEQYF.

This chain links TRBV4-1 with TRBJ1-2; 9 nucleotides align to TRBD1. Germline V CDR1 and CDR2: MGHRA, YSYEKL. There are 14 residues in the CDR3. V was pared by 1 base and J by 4 bases, with 1 base of the junction left unmatched. CDR3 sequence reads: CASSQGQGGYGYTF. CDR3 in DNA: TGCGCCAGCAGCCAAGGACAGGGGGGCTATGGCTACACCTTC.

The CDR3 DNA reads as TGTGCCTATACAGGGGGAAGGCACTATGGCTACACCTTC. Amino acid sequence: CAYTGGRHYGYTF. The chain recombines TRBV30 with TRBJ1-2, with 8 positions matching TRBD1. This CDR3 has 13 amino acids. In germline, CDR1 is GTSNPN, CDR2 SVGIG (reference sequence). The ends lost 7 bases at V and 3 bases at J; junction bases unmatched: 7.

Comment on this clone: This specimen includes other DNA sequences encoding the same CDR3. The chain recombines TRBV6-4 with TRBJ1-5, with 7 nucleotides matching TRBD1. CDR3 length equals 13 residues. Germline V gene sequence: CDR1 MRHNA, CDR2 SNTAGT. V lost 4 bases, J lost 5 bases, and 2 bases stayed unmatched. The CDR3 DNA is TGTGCCAGCAGTGTTGACAGGGATCAGCCCCAGCATTTT. This gives the protein CASSVDRDQPQHF.

This rearrangement joins TRBV28 to TRBJ1-2; D is possibly TRBD1 (5 bases). Germline V gene data show CDR1 as MDHEN and CDR2 as SYDVKM. The CDR3 runs 14 residues. With 5 bases removed from V and 2 bases from J, the gap between germline ends came to 12 bases. Written as DNA, the CDR3 is TGTGCCAGCAGTCCGGGGGGGGGAAACTATGGCTACACCTTC. Translated: CASSPGGGNYGYTF.

The CDR3 DNA follows: TGTGCCAGCAGTTTATGGAAGGGACAGGGTTTTCAAGAGACCCAGTACTTC. The encoded protein is CASSLWKGQGFQETQYF. The chain uses TRBV28 and TRBJ2-5, with 9 bases matching TRBD1. Germline-derived CDR1 and CDR2 are MDHEN and SYDVKM. The CDR3 has 17 residues. V gave up 0 bases and J gave up 2 bases; unmatched junction bases: 7.

The chain couples TRBV27 to TRBJ1-2; D possibly corresponds to TRBD1 (6 bases). Germline V gene sequence: CDR1 MNHEY, CDR2 SMNVEV (reference sequence). This CDR3 is 15 amino acids long. Trimming removed 3 bases at V and 8 bases at J, with 19 bases between. The CDR3 spells CASSFAGEAIKGYTF. The CDR3 DNA sequence: TGTGCCAGCAGTTTTGCAGGGGAAGCCATTAAGGGCTACACCTTC.

In this sample, this clone turned up once. The chain uses TRBV19 and TRBJ2-3; 7 bases align to TRBD2. Trimming removed 4 bases from V and 1 base from J; junction bases left unmatched: 8. CDR1 is LNHDA and CDR2 is SQIVND in the germline V gene (reference sequence). CDR3 length: 16 residues. The CDR3 nucleotides read TGTGCCAGTAGTAGAGCGGGGACGTGGGGCACAGATACGCAGTATTTT. This encodes CASSRAGTWGTDTQYF. Drawing the rest from reference TRBV19 and TRBJ2-3, the complete variable domain is DGGITQSPKYLFRKEGQNVTLSCEQNLNHDAMYWYRQDPGQGLRLIYYSQIVNDFQKGDIAEGYSVSREKKESFPLTVTSAQKNPTAFYLCASSRAGTWGTDTQYFGPGTRLTVL.